The 21 T cell receptor beta chains presented below share a single source sample, sequenced in a study of breast tumors, draining lymph nodes, adjacent tissues. MiXCR was run by TCRdb on the multiplex PCR reads, yielding one entry per CDR3 protein. The sample carries 130,000 or so distinct CDR3 sequences, over 20% recorded once. Breast cancer patients provided tissue from their axillary draining lymph nodes. The sample comprised axillary lymph node tissue. These receptors originate from a female donor with breast cancer. Some clones in this sample may be carry-over from other donors' samples.

Comments on this clonotype: The junction departs from germline at one end; a sequencing error may be responsible. The chain combines TRBV19 with TRBJ2-1, with D perhaps matching TRBD1 (5 bases). The CDR3 contains 15 residues. Looked up from germline, CDR1 is LNHDA and CDR2 is SQIVND (reference sequence). CDR3 bases: TGTGCCAGTAGTCCAGGGTATTGGTGGACAAATGAGCAGCTCTTC. As protein: CASSPGYWWTNEQLF.

For this clonotype: A much larger clone differs from this one at a single base, so this may be a read error. The gene calls are TRBV4-3 and TRBJ2-3; possible D gene TRBD1, 6 bases. Germline assignment: CDR1 LGHNA and CDR2 YSLEER. The CDR3 loop spans 15 amino acids. V dropped 3 bases and J dropped 1 base, with 11 bases sitting between them. CDR3 region: CASSQGASGTDTQYF. DNA of the CDR3: TGCGCCAGCAGCCAGGGGGCATCTGGCACAGATACGCAGTATTTT.

This clonotype was seen many times. This chain joins TRBV19 and TRBJ2-1; D call uncertain. Germline loops: CDR1 LNHDA, CDR2 SQIVND (reference sequence). The length of the CDR3 is 12 residues. The ends were cut back, 6 bases at V and 5 bases at J, with 8 bases in the middle. The CDR3 coding sequence is TGTGCCAGTAGATTAAGAGACAATGAGCAGTTCTTC. Its protein product is CASRLRDNEQFF.

Turning to this clonotype: A single base separates this from a much larger clone, so it may be a read error. The genes are TRBV19 and TRBJ2-1, with D possibly matching TRBD2 (7 bases). V was shortened by 1 base and J by 5 bases, with 15 bases between the two germline ends. The length of the CDR3 is 16 residues. The V gene's germline CDR1 is LNHDA and CDR2 SQIVND (reference sequence). The CDR3 DNA reads TGTGCCAGTAGTATAGGGGGGGGCGGGGGTCACAATGAGCAGTTCTTC. It encodes CASSIGGGGGHNEQFF.

About this clonotype itself: A much larger clonotype is one base distant, so this may be a read error. A read error is likely, as this CDR3 ends without the conserved phenylalanine or tryptophan. The chain employs TRBV27 and TRBJ2-5; D not certain. V lost 4 bases and J 1 base, leaving 7 bases between the germline ends. CDR1 is MNHEY, CDR2 SMNVEV, per germline (reference sequence). The CDR3 contains 13 residues. The DNA of the CDR3 is TGTGCCAGCAGTTCGACCTTCCAAGAGACCCAGTACCTC. Residues: CASSSTFQETQYL.

This clonotype was recorded at least ten times. The rearrangement links TRBV7-9 to TRBJ2-3; 8 positions match TRBD2. V was clipped by 7 bases and J by 1 base; unmatched bases: 10. Germline assignment: CDR1 SEHNR and CDR2 FQNEAQ (reference sequence). CDR3 length: 16 residues. The CDR3 sequence is CASTIGKTSGTDTQYF. The CDR3 DNA reads TGTGCCAGCACCATAGGAAAGACTAGCGGCACAGATACGCAGTATTTT.

This clonotype appeared many times. This chain joins TRBV30 and TRBJ2-7; 12 nucleotides line up with TRBD2. The junction had 12 bases not matched to a gene; V was cut back by 5 bases and J by 7 bases. Germline lookup yields CDR1 GTSNPN and CDR2 SVGIG (reference sequence). The CDR3 contains 15 residues. The CDR3: CAWVPWTSGTGEQYF. DNA of the CDR3: TGTGCCTGGGTACCCTGGACTAGCGGGACGGGGGAGCAGTACTTC. Variable domain in full (rest from reference TRBV30 and TRBJ2-7): SQTIHQWPATLVQPVGSPLSLECTVEGTSNPNLYWYRQAAGRGLQLLFYSVGIGQISSEVPQNLSASRPQDRQFILSSKKLLLSDSGFYLCAWVPWTSGTGEQYFGPGTRLTVT.

This clonotype was counted at least ten times. The J gene is TRBJ2-1, the V gene TRBV27, with 13 bases matching TRBD2. The ends lost 5 bases at V and 7 bases at J; junction bases unmatched: 11. Germline V lookup: CDR1 MNHEY, CDR2 SMNVEV (reference sequence). The CDR3 runs 17 residues. The CDR3 loop reads CASSLTSGRAFSNEQFF. Written as DNA, the CDR3 is TGTGCCAGCAGTCTCACTAGCGGGAGGGCCTTTAGTAATGAGCAGTTCTTC.

This clonotype was seen repeatedly, ten times or more. The chain recombines TRBV19 with TRBJ1-5; D not certain. Trimming took 7 bases from V and 2 from J, leaving 6 bases between them. Germline assignment: CDR1 LNHDA and CDR2 SQIVND (reference sequence). The CDR3 loop spans 12 amino acids. The CDR3 bases are TGTGCCAGTACTAGAGGCAATCAGCCCCAGCATTTT. It encodes CASTRGNQPQHF.

This clonotype was observed many times. This chain connects TRBV5-4 to TRBJ2-2; D call uncertain. CDR1 SGHNT and CDR2 YYREEE come from the germline V gene (reference sequence). V shed 5 bases and J shed 5 bases, with 10 bases lying between them. The CDR3 consists of 13 residues. DNA for the CDR3: TGTGCCAGCAGTTTCGGTTCTACCGGGGAGCTGTTTTTT. It encodes CASSFGSTGELFF.

This clonotype was counted ten times or more. The rearrangement links TRBV6-1 to TRBJ2-1; TRBD2 might be the D (6 bases). This CDR3 spans 15 amino acids. V was pared by 6 bases and J by 9 bases, with 21 bases between. Germline assignment: CDR1 MNHNS and CDR2 SASEGT. DNA for the CDR3: TGTGCCAGCAGGAGATCCGCGGGGCTAGCGATTGAGCAGTTCTTC. Translating gives CASRRSAGLAIEQFF.

The chain recombines TRBV28 with TRBJ1-4; D gene uncertain. From germline, CDR1 is MDHEN and CDR2 SYDVKM. Trimming stripped 1 base from V and 7 bases from J, with 13 bases between. The CDR3 consists of 15 residues. DNA of the CDR3: TGTGCCAGCAGTTTATTAAGGGTTCTTGGTGAAAAACTGTTTTTT. Amino acid sequence: CASSLLRVLGEKLFF.

This clonotype was recorded once. Possible read error: a much larger clone is one base away. This CDR3 fails to terminate in the conserved phenylalanine or tryptophan, so it likely reflects a read error. J is TRBJ2-2 and V is TRBV7-6; D ambiguous. Germline V CDR1 and CDR2: SGHVS, FNYEAQ. The CDR3 extends over 12 amino acids. Deletions cut 5 bases from V and 4 bases from J, with 5 bases between. For the CDR3, the DNA is TGTGCCAGCAGCCCCGGCACCGGGGAGCTGTTTTCT. Translating gives CASSPGTGELFS.

The chain joins TRBV5-1 to TRBJ2-4; D is unresolved. The CDR3 covers 14 residues. In germline, CDR1 is SGHRS, CDR2 YFSETQ. Trimming took off 2 bases at V and 1 base at J, with 7 bases between the two ends. The CDR3 spells CASSLSWAKNIQYF. The CDR3 coding sequence is TGCGCCAGCAGCTTATCATGGGCCAAAAACATTCAGTACTTC.

The sample holds many counts of this clonotype. The chain carries TRBV7-3 and TRBJ2-3; 13 bases align to TRBD2. Germline V CDR1 and CDR2: SGHTA, FQGTGA. V shed 5 bases and J 9 bases; nucleotides not matched to a gene: 11. The CDR3 spans 16 residues. The CDR3 DNA reads as TGTGCCAGCAGCCAGCTAGGACTAGCGGGAGTCGGGACGCAGTATTTT. Its translation is CASSQLGLAGVGTQYF.

This clonotype has at least ten counts. This sequence joins TRBV15 and TRBJ2-2, with 9 bases matching TRBD2. V gave up 8 bases and J gave up 6 bases; unmatched junction bases: 7. Per the germline V gene, CDR1 is LNHNV and CDR2 is YYDKDF (reference sequence). The CDR3 length is 14 residues. The DNA for the CDR3 is TGTGCCACCGATAGCGGGAGTTCTGCCGGGGAGCTGTTTTTT. Encoded protein: CATDSGSSAGELFF.

On this clonotype itself: A much more abundant neighbour one base away suggests this may be a read error. The chain joins TRBV30 to TRBJ2-7; D perhaps matches TRBD1 (5 bases). Trimming cost V 5 bases and J 5 bases, with 16 bases left between them. The V gene's germline CDR1 is GTSNPN and CDR2 SVGIG (reference sequence). The CDR3 has 13 residues. CDR3 sequence: CAWGATVADEQYF. The CDR3 coding sequence is TGTGCCTGGGGCGCGACAGTGGCGGACGAGCAGTACTTC. Full variable domain (remainder filled in from reference TRBV30 and TRBJ2-7): SQTIHQWPATLVQPVGSPLSLECTVEGTSNPNLYWYRQAAGRGLQLLFYSVGIGQISSEVPQNLSASRPQDRQFILSSKKLLLSDSGFYLCAWGATVADEQYFGPGTRLTVT.

The gene calls are TRBV20-1 and TRBJ1-1, with 7 bases identical to TRBD1. The germline V gene has CDR1 DFQATT and CDR2 SNEGSKA (reference sequence). J was trimmed by 3 bases and V by 5 bases; bases with no gene match: 3. The CDR3 loop spans 12 amino acids. The CDR3 protein is CSAVTGYTEAFF. The DNA for the CDR3 is TGCAGTGCTGTGACAGGGTACACTGAAGCTTTCTTT.

This clonotype was recorded at least ten times. This chain links TRBV20-1 with TRBJ1-4; no clear D gene. V lost 2 bases to trimming and J lost 8 bases, with 12 bases between them. CDR1 and CDR2 (germline): DFQATT, SNEGSKA (reference sequence). The length of the CDR3 is 13 residues. The CDR3 loop reads CSARWREWEKLFF. CDR3 nucleotide sequence: TGCAGTGCTAGATGGAGGGAGTGGGAAAAACTGTTTTTT.

This clonotype was observed many times. The CDR3 loop is CATTGGPSYNEQFF. The DNA for the CDR3 is TGTGCCACAACAGGGGGTCCATCCTACAATGAGCAGTTCTTC. This chain connects TRBV12-3 or TRBV12-4 to TRBJ2-1; 8 nucleotides match TRBD1. This CDR3 comprises 14 residues. Trimming took 10 bases from V and 1 from J; bases not matched to a gene: 6.

V usage is TRBV28 and J usage is TRBJ2-1, with D possibly being TRBD1 (5 bases). The germline gives CDR1 MDHEN, CDR2 SYDVKM. The CDR3 spans 14 residues. V was trimmed by 7 bases and J by 6 bases, leaving 16 bases between them. The CDR3 sequence: CASTAWGFSNEQFF. As DNA, the CDR3 is TGTGCCAGCACCGCCTGGGGCTTTAGCAATGAGCAGTTCTTC.